This T cell receptor (beta chain) was retrieved from a study of OX40 agonist ivuxolimab in advanced cancers. Study overall: Every 2 weeks, patients got intravenous ivuxolimab at one of six dose levels (0.01-10 mg/kg). Patients were 65% to 85% male with ages roughly 23 to 85, mean about 60. Study-level findings and limits: Averaged across samples, CD8+ T cells carried more expanded clones than CD4+ did. Clonal expansion among partial responders at 0.1-3.0 mg/kg ranked near the lowest.

Germline-derived CDR1 and CDR2 are SGHTA and FQGTGA. The germline V and J ends were trimmed by 8 bases and 12 bases, with 11 bases remaining between them. The CDR3 has 10 amino acids. A remark on this clone: Its antigen is currently unknown.

Sequenced by immunoSEQ multiplex PCR; TCRdb stores in-frame clones only, minus some. The sample gives approximately 70,000 clones, roughly 88% of which show up once; about 6.9% is in the top ten. This specimen was CD4+ or CD8+ T cells sorted from blood, taken in a trial of the OX40 agonist ivuxolimab. The sequence was collected from an adult with an advanced solid tumor such as melanoma, head and neck, liver or kidney cancer. The chain is built from TRBV7-3 and TRBJ2-1; unclear D gene. For the CDR3, the DNA is TGTGCCAGCCTTCAAGCAGGGCAGTTCTTC. Protein sequence: CASLQAGQFF.